The next 25 T cell receptor beta chains were all read from a single sample in a study of T-cell reconstitution after alpha-beta-depleted transplantation in children. A library of TCRbeta sequences, prepared with unique molecular identifiers, was generated. TCRdb reprocessed the PCR reads with MiXCR, giving one entry per CDR3 protein. Of a few hundred thousand distinct CDR3 sequences in the sample, over 25% were seen once. This material consisted of PBMCs, taken before TCRalphabeta/CD19-depleted stem cell transplant. The receptors were gathered from a boy younger than two with Wiskott-Aldrich syndrome, due to receive a stem cell transplant.

This clonotype was counted between two and nine times. This chain connects TRBV20-1 to TRBJ2-5; TRBD2 matches 8 bases. The CDR3 is 14 residues long. V was clipped by 0 bases and J by 5 bases; unmatched bases: 5. Looked up from germline, CDR1 is DFQATT and CDR2 is SNEGSKA (reference sequence). Here the CDR3 DNA reads TGCAGTGCTAGAGAAGCGGGAGAGCCGGAGACCCAGTACTTC. Amino acids: CSAREAGEPETQYF.

CDR3 sequence reads: CASSLRLAVVYNEQFF. CDR3 nucleotides: TGTGCCAGCAGTTTGCGACTAGCGGTCGTTTACAATGAGCAGTTCTTC. The V gene is TRBV12-3 or TRBV12-4, the J gene TRBJ2-1, with 9 bases aligning to TRBD2. The J segment lost 4 bases and the V segment lost 3 bases, leaving 7 bases of the junction unmatched. This CDR3 comprises 16 residues.

CDR3 region: CASSLEGVGEQYF. For the CDR3, the DNA is TGTGCCAGCAGCTTAGAAGGGGTTGGCGAGCAGTACTTC. This sequence joins TRBV7-6 and TRBJ2-7, with a tentative D call TRBD1 (5 bases). Per the germline V gene, CDR1 is SGHVS and CDR2 is FNYEAQ. V was trimmed by 1 base and J by 6 bases, leaving 10 bases between them. CDR3 length: 13 amino acids.

This clonotype was seen a handful of times. This CDR3 is CSARPGVHEQYF. The CDR3, as DNA: TGCAGTGCTAGGCCAGGGGTCCACGAGCAGTACTTC. The chain employs TRBV20-1 and TRBJ2-7; perhaps TRBD1 as D (6 bases). CDR1 is DFQATT, CDR2 SNEGSKA, per germline (reference sequence). Trimming removed 3 bases from V and 5 bases from J, with 11 bases in between. CDR3 length: 12 amino acids.

This chain links TRBV7-2 with TRBJ2-7; unclear D gene. This CDR3 contains 14 residues. From germline, CDR1 is SGHTA and CDR2 FQGNSA. V lost 3 bases and J 1 base, leaving 10 bases between the germline ends. The chain's CDR3 is CASSFIPTSYEQYF. In DNA form, the CDR3 reads TGTGCCAGCAGCTTTATCCCGACTTCCTACGAGCAGTACTTC.

This clonotype was counted between two and nine times. The CDR3 region is CATRGTGTVNEQFF. The CDR3 bases are TGTGCCACCAGGGGGACAGGGACGGTCAATGAGCAGTTCTTC. The chain links TRBV24-1 to TRBJ2-1; 9 bases line up with TRBD1. Per germline, CDR1 KGHDR and CDR2 SFDVKD. The V gene end was trimmed by 7 bases and the J gene end by 6 bases; junction bases not matched to a gene: 6. This CDR3 comprises 14 residues.

This clonotype was seen more than once but under ten times. The chain employs TRBV6-1 and TRBJ2-1; D may be TRBD2 (6 bases). Trimming removed 5 bases at V and 0 bases at J, with 11 bases between. Per the germline V gene, CDR1 is MNHNS and CDR2 is SASEGT. The CDR3 contains 15 residues. This CDR3 reads CASSIAVSSYNEQFF. The CDR3 nucleotides are TGTGCCAGCAGTATAGCGGTTAGCTCCTACAATGAGCAGTTCTTC.

This clonotype was counted a few times. The junction departs from the called germline gene at one end, perhaps through a read error. The chain couples TRBV2 to TRBJ2-1; 9 nucleotides agree with TRBD1. The CDR3 consists of 13 residues. Looked up from germline, CDR1 is SNHLY and CDR2 is FYNNEI. The DNA for the CDR3 is TGTGCCAGCAGTGAATCGGGACAGGGAAATGTGGTCTTC. Its translation: CASSESGQGNVVF.

CDR3 amino acids: CASSAQAWAGYTF. CDR3 bases: TGTGCCAGCAGTGCCCAGGCATGGGCTGGCTACACCTTC. The chain joins TRBV6-1 to TRBJ1-2; D uncertain. V lost 4 bases to trimming and J lost 7 bases, with 13 bases between them. CDR1 MNHNS and CDR2 SASEGT come from the germline V gene. This CDR3 is built from 13 residues.

This sequence joins TRBV19 and TRBJ1-5; D is undetermined. The germline V and J ends were trimmed by 3 bases and 5 bases, with 11 bases remaining between them. Germline V CDR1 and CDR2: LNHDA, SQIVND (reference sequence). The CDR3 has 14 residues. DNA for the CDR3: TGTGCCAGTAGTATCTGGGCTATCCATCAGCCCCAGCATTTT. It yields the protein CASSIWAIHQPQHF.

The V call is TRBV27, the J call TRBJ2-2, with D unresolved. The V end was cut by 1 base, the J end by 8 bases, with 11 bases between. CDR3 length: 14 residues. CDR1 MNHEY and CDR2 SMNVEV come from the germline V gene (reference sequence). The CDR3 nucleotides are TGTGCCAGCAGTTTATTGAAGGGTTTTGGGGAGCTGTTTTTT. Translating gives CASSLLKGFGELFF.

This clonotype turned up a few times. This chain uses TRBV20-1 with TRBJ2-7, with a possible D match to TRBD1 (6 bases). Germline values: CDR1 DFQATT, CDR2 SNEGSKA (reference sequence). The CDR3 covers 12 residues. Trimming shortened V by 5 bases and J by 0 bases, and 8 bases separated the two germline ends. CDR3 nucleotides: TGCAGTGCTCGGGACAACTCCTACGAGCAGTACTTC. Protein: CSARDNSYEQYF.

This chain joins TRBV5-6 and TRBJ2-2; TRBD2 matches at 8 bases. Germline V gene lookup returns CDR1 SGHDT and CDR2 YYEEEE. The CDR3 contains 16 residues. Trimming at V came to 2 bases and at J to 0 bases, leaving 3 bases not matched to a gene. The CDR3 sequence is CASSFQLAANTGELFF. The CDR3 region has the DNA TGTGCCAGCAGCTTTCAACTAGCGGCGAACACCGGGGAGCTGTTTTTT.

This clonotype was observed a few times. The genes are TRBV30 and TRBJ2-2; 7 bases agree with TRBD1. Germline loops: CDR1 GTSNPN, CDR2 SVGIG (reference sequence). The CDR3 is 13 residues long. Trimming cost V 0 bases and J 9 bases; bases outside gene matches: 4. The CDR3 DNA reads TGTGCCTGGAGTGTAACAGGGGTCCGGGAGCTGTTTTTT. This codes for CAWSVTGVRELFF.

The gene calls are TRBV4-1 and TRBJ2-5, with D perhaps TRBD1 (5 bases). The CDR3 extends over 14 amino acids. The V gene's germline CDR1 is MGHRA and CDR2 YSYEKL. Trimming took 1 base from V and 1 from J, leaving 7 bases between them. CDR3 loop: CASSQGQTQETQYF. The DNA of the CDR3 is TGCGCCAGCAGCCAAGGACAGACCCAAGAGACCCAGTACTTC.

The chain carries TRBV12-3 or TRBV12-4 and TRBJ2-5; D remains unclear. V lost 6 bases, J lost 3 bases, and 14 bases lay in between. The CDR3 loop spans 14 amino acids. Written as DNA, the CDR3 is TGTGCCAGCAGCCCTTACCGGGCAAAAGAGACCCAGTACTTC. Protein: CASSPYRAKETQYF.

The chain is built from TRBV5-1 and TRBJ2-2; TRBD1 aligns across 11 bases. CDR3 length: 17 amino acids. Germline V gives CDR1 SGHRS, CDR2 YFSETQ. J was trimmed by 4 bases and V by 4 bases; bases with no gene match: 9. In DNA form, the CDR3 reads TGCGCCAGCAGCCTACACCCGGGACAGGGGGTCACCGGGGAGCTGTTTTTT. Translating gives CASSLHPGQGVTGELFF.

This clonotype has more than one count but fewer than ten. The chain joins TRBV2 to TRBJ2-5; D might be TRBD1 (6 bases). V was trimmed by 3 bases and J by 7 bases, leaving 9 bases between them. The CDR3 has 12 amino acids. The germline gives CDR1 SNHLY, CDR2 FYNNEI. CDR3 bases: TGTGCCAGCAGTGACAGGGGCGCGACCCAGTACTTC. Protein sequence: CASSDRGATQYF.

This clonotype occurred a few times. The rearrangement uses TRBV11-2 and TRBJ1-6, with D possibly being TRBD1 (6 bases). V lost 3 bases and J lost 8, with 14 bases in between. Germline CDR1 SGHAT, CDR2 FQNNGV. The CDR3 consists of 15 residues. The CDR3 loop is CASSLGAGKDSPLHF. The DNA of the CDR3 is TGTGCCAGCAGCTTGGGGGCAGGGAAGGATTCACCCCTCCACTTT.

The chain links TRBV5-1 to TRBJ1-6, with 8 bases that match TRBD1. Looked up from germline, CDR1 is SGHRS and CDR2 is YFSETQ. The trim removed 4 bases at V and 5 bases at J, leaving 8 bases unmatched. The CDR3 totals 16 residues. The CDR3 coding sequence is TGCGCCAGCAGCACACGCGGACAGGGCGATAATTCACCCCTCCACTTT. Translated: CASSTRGQGDNSPLHF.

V is TRBV20-1 and J is TRBJ1-1; D possibly corresponds to TRBD1 (5 bases). V was shortened by 1 base and J by 3 bases, with 9 bases between the two germline ends. From germline, CDR1 is DFQATT and CDR2 SNEGSKA (reference sequence). The CDR3 covers 13 residues. CDR3 sequence: CSARVGLDTEAFF. In DNA form, the CDR3 reads TGCAGTGCTAGAGTGGGGCTCGACACTGAAGCTTTCTTT.

The V and J genes are TRBV5-1 and TRBJ2-5; the match to TRBD2 covers 10 bases. Trimming took 0 bases from V and 2 from J; bases not matched to a gene: 10. Germline V CDR1 and CDR2: SGHRS, YFSETQ. This CDR3 contains 18 residues. The CDR3 region is CASSLDGGLARLQETQYF. CDR3 bases: TGCGCCAGCAGCTTGGATGGGGGACTAGCGAGACTTCAAGAGACCCAGTACTTC.

DNA of the CDR3: TGTGCCAGCAGCTTAGCCGGACCCCTTTCCAATGAGCAGTTCTTC. Translated: CASSLAGPLSNEQFF. The chain uses TRBV5-6 and TRBJ2-1; the D is unclear. The germline V and J ends were trimmed by 2 bases and 6 bases, with 15 bases remaining between them. There are 15 residues in the CDR3. Germline assignment: CDR1 SGHDT and CDR2 YYEEEE.

CDR3 bases: TGCGCCAGCAGCTTTGACAGGCATGGCTACACCTTC. This gives the protein CASSFDRHGYTF. This sequence joins TRBV5-1 and TRBJ1-2, with a weak D call TRBD1 (6 bases). Germline V lookup: CDR1 SGHRS, CDR2 YFSETQ. V dropped 2 bases and J dropped 6 bases, with 8 bases sitting between them. The CDR3 extends over 12 amino acids. Drawing the rest from reference TRBV5-1 and TRBJ1-2, the complete variable domain is KAGVTQTPRYLIKTRGQQVTLSCSPISGHRSVSWYQQTPGQGLQFLFEYFSETQRNKGNFPGRFSGRQFSNSRSEMNVSTLELGDSALYLCASSFDRHGYTFGSGTRLTVV.

This clonotype was recorded a few times. V usage is TRBV20-1 and J usage is TRBJ1-1; tentatively, D is TRBD1 (6 bases). The germline V gene has CDR1 DFQATT and CDR2 SNEGSKA (reference sequence). With 6 bases removed from V and 0 bases from J, the gap between germline ends came to 11 bases. The CDR3 runs 13 residues. DNA of the CDR3: TGCAGTGCCCGGCGGACAGTGAACACTGAAGCTTTCTTT. It translates to CSARRTVNTEAFF.